A selection of T cell receptor beta chains follows, all from one sample in a study of CD8+ T cells in alopecia areata. Measured with immunoSEQ multiplex PCR; TCRdb has only the in-frame clones, and not every one. This sample has 150,000 to 200,000 clones, with around 64% found just once. The sample was CD8+ T cells sorted from blood, taken at week 0. The source is a human donor with alopecia areata. Each CDR3 is given with its conserved first and last residue. A D gene is named only where the DNA matches it firmly. Expanded clones get a size class; other rows say once, few or many, or leave the size out.

D: NA; J: TRBJ1-1; size: NA; V: TRBV27; CDR3: CASSLVQSNTEAFF; DNA: TGTGCCAGCAGTTTAGTACAGTCGAACACTGAAGCTTTCTTT
D: NA; J: TRBJ2-1; size: few; V: TRBV12-5; CDR3: CASENAAYNEQFF; DNA: TGTGCTAGTGAGAATGCTGCCTACAATGAGCAGTTCTTC
D: NA; J: TRBJ2-3; size: NA; V: TRBV27; CDR3: CASSFITTDTQYF; DNA: TGTGCCAGCAGTTTCATAACCACAGATACGCAGTATTTT
D: NA; J: TRBJ1-4; size: few; V: TRBV28; CDR3: CASRRGVSEKLFF; DNA: TGTGCCAGCCGGCGAGGGGTCAGTGAAAAACTGTTTTTT
D: NA; J: TRBJ2-7; size: NA; V: TRBV13; CDR3: CASSPERSYEQYF; DNA: TGTGCCAGCAGCCCCGAGCGCTCCTACGAGCAGTACTTC
D: NA; J: TRBJ2-1; size: NA; V: TRBV7-2; CDR3: CASSLSSGYSYNEQFF; DNA: TGTGCCAGCAGCTTATCGAGCGGATACTCCTACAATGAGCAGTTCTTC
D: NA; J: TRBJ1-2; size: NA; V: TRBV11-2; CDR3: CASSPTGWGNYGYTF; DNA: TGTGCCAGCAGCCCAACGGGTTGGGGGAACTATGGCTACACCTTC
D: NA; J: TRBJ2-7; size: NA; V: TRBV5-1; CDR3: CASSSGAREQYF; DNA: TGCGCCAGCAGCTCCGGGGCGAGGGAGCAGTACTTC
D: NA; J: TRBJ1-4; size: NA; V: TRBV7-6; CDR3: CASSFRTLGTNEKLFF; DNA: TGTGCCAGCAGCTTTCGGACTTTGGGGACTAATGAAAAACTGTTTTTT
D: NA; J: TRBJ1-2; size: NA; V: TRBV7-8; CDR3: CASSVNRDVGYGYTF; DNA: TGTGCCAGCAGCGTAAACAGGGATGTGGGTTATGGCTACACCTTC
D: NA; J: TRBJ1-1; size: NA; V: TRBV13; CDR3: CASSEANPDTEAFF; DNA: TGTGCCAGCAGCGAAGCTAACCCCGACACTGAAGCTTTCTTT
D: NA; J: TRBJ2-1; size: NA; V: TRBV30; CDR3: CAWRVNEQFF; DNA: TGTGCCTGGAGGGTAAATGAGCAGTTCTTC
D: NA; J: TRBJ2-3; size: NA; V: TRBV7-9; CDR3: CASRISDTQYF; DNA: TGTGCCAGCAGGATTTCAGATACGCAGTATTTT
D: NA; J: TRBJ1-2; size: NA; V: TRBV6-5; CDR3: CASRRDTVYGYTF; DNA: TGTGCCAGCAGGAGGGACACGGTCTATGGCTACACCTTC
D: NA; J: TRBJ2-1; size: NA; V: TRBV15; CDR3: CATSRDRRYNEQFF; DNA: TGTGCCACCAGCAGAGATCGCAGGTACAATGAGCAGTTCTTC
D: NA; J: TRBJ1-1; size: NA; V: TRBV18; CDR3: CASSPTTGEAFF; DNA: TGTGCCAGCTCGCCAACCACAGGTGAAGCTTTCTTT
D: NA; J: TRBJ1-2; size: few; V: TRBV29-1; CDR3: CSVEDGVGGYTF; DNA: TGCAGCGTTGAAGATGGGGTCGGTGGCTACACCTTC
D: TRBD1; J: TRBJ2-1; size: NA; V: TRBV29-1; CDR3: CSALGTGLAPRDNEQFF; DNA: TGCAGCGCCCTTGGGACAGGGCTAGCCCCCCGCGACAATGAGCAGTTCTTC
D: NA; J: TRBJ2-1; size: NA; V: TRBV29-1; CDR3: CSVDWGDEQFF; DNA: TGCAGCGTTGATTGGGGTGATGAGCAGTTCTTC
D: NA; J: TRBJ1-1; size: NA; V: TRBV30; CDR3: CAWSVGRYTEAFF; DNA: TGTGCCTGGAGTGTAGGCCGCTACACTGAAGCTTTCTTT
D: NA; J: TRBJ2-5; size: NA; V: TRBV13; CDR3: CASSLVGVAETQYF; DNA: TGTGCCAGCAGCTTAGTTGGTGTTGCAGAGACCCAGTACTTC
D: TRBD1; J: TRBJ2-7; size: NA; V: TRBV27; CDR3: CASSLQQGAGEQYF; DNA: TGTGCCAGCAGTCTACAACAGGGGGCGGGTGAGCAGTACTTC
D: TRBD1; J: TRBJ1-2; size: NA; V: TRBV6-1; CDR3: CASSPGTGVGYTF; DNA: TGTGCCAGCAGTCCCGGGACAGGGGTCGGCTACACCTTC
D: NA; J: TRBJ2-2; size: few; V: TRBV11-2; CDR3: CASSLGRPLSGSTGELFF; DNA: TGTGCCAGCAGCTTAGGGCGGCCTCTGTCGGGATCCACCGGGGAGCTGTTTTTT
D: TRBD2; J: TRBJ2-7; size: NA; V: TRBV29-1; CDR3: CSVDGAGGPYEQYF; DNA: TGCAGCGTTGACGGAGCGGGGGGCCCGTACGAGCAGTACTTC
D: TRBD2; J: TRBJ2-3; size: NA; V: TRBV7-7; CDR3: CASSPIGQGGFPDTQYF; DNA: TGTGCTAGCAGCCCCATCGGCCAGGGAGGGTTCCCAGATACGCAGTATTTT
D: NA; J: TRBJ1-2; size: NA; V: TRBV29-1; CDR3: CSVPRGDGYTF; DNA: TGCAGCGTCCCCAGAGGGGATGGCTACACCTTC
D: NA; J: TRBJ1-1; size: few; V: TRBV27; CDR3: CASSPGGQAFF; DNA: TGTGCCAGCAGTCCCGGCGGACAAGCTTTCTTT
D: NA; J: TRBJ2-3; size: NA; V: TRBV12-5; CDR3: CASGSGTASTDTQYF; DNA: TGTGCTAGTGGTTCTGGGACTGCTAGCACAGATACGCAGTATTTT